The next 32 T cell receptor beta chains were all read from a single sample in a study of blood T cells in healthy people across ages. Using a J-beta primer mix together with a sample-barcoded 5' primer, a second PCR was run for roughly 7 to 11 cycles. TCRdb re-called the 5' RACE reads with MiXCR, one entry per CDR3 protein. The sample has around 650,000 distinct CDR3 sequences; approximately 40% are singletons. The sample taken for sequencing was blood. The receptors derive from an older man in good health.

At least ten counts were recorded for this clonotype. The chain carries TRBV6-5 and TRBJ2-3; D is possibly TRBD1 or TRBD2 (5 bases each). Deletions cut 6 bases from V and 1 base from J, with 11 bases between. Germline values: CDR1 MNHEY, CDR2 SVGAGI. The CDR3 is 14 amino acids. The CDR3 DNA is TGTGCCAGCAGACTGGGACCTGGCACAGATACGCAGTATTTT. Its protein is CASRLGPGTDTQYF.

V gene TRBV20-1 combines with J gene TRBJ2-4, with 7 bases that match TRBD1. The DNA end is more similar to TRBJ2-7, so the J call may be wrong. The germline gives CDR1 DFQATT, CDR2 SNEGSKA (reference sequence). The CDR3 consists of 11 residues. The CDR3 is CSAPRTGEQYF. For the CDR3, the DNA is TGCAGTGCTCCGAGGACAGGCGAGCAGTACTTC.

The rearrangement joins TRBV4-1 to TRBJ2-7; D call uncertain. This CDR3 has 13 residues. Germline V lookup: CDR1 MGHRA, CDR2 YSYEKL. The V end lost 8 bases, the J end lost 0 bases, and 11 bases lay between the germline ends. The CDR3 nucleotides read TGCGCCAGCGCTCGGCAGGCCTCCTACGAGCAGTACTTC. Its translation is CASARQASYEQYF.

This clonotype was counted ten times or more. The chain employs TRBV3-1 and TRBJ2-6; D might be TRBD2 (5 bases). The CDR3 is 18 amino acids. V was cut by 0 bases and J by 0 bases, with 12 bases left in between. Germline V lookup: CDR1 LGHDT, CDR2 YNNKEL (reference sequence). CDR3 residues: CASSQDRSGLSGANVLTF. The CDR3 DNA is TGTGCCAGCAGCCAAGATAGGTCAGGACTCTCTGGGGCCAACGTCCTGACTTTC.

As for this clonotype: A much larger clone lies a single base off, so this may be a read error. The gene calls are TRBV20-1 and TRBJ1-2; D unclear. Trimming took 6 bases from V and 4 from J, leaving 9 bases between them. Germline values: CDR1 DFQATT, CDR2 SNEGSKA (reference sequence). CDR3 size: 11 residues. The CDR3 DNA reads as TGCAGTGCGACCAGGCCCTATGGCTACACCTTC. Translation gives CSATRPYGYTF.

V and J are TRBV6-2 or TRBV6-3 and TRBJ2-7, with a possible D match to TRBD1 (6 bases). CDR1 is MNHEY, CDR2 SVGEGT, per germline. The CDR3 runs to 14 residues. V gave up 7 bases and J gave up 4 bases, with 17 bases separating them. The CDR3 region has the DNA TGTGCCAGCACCTCACGAGGCAGGGGTTACGAGCAGTACTTC. As protein: CASTSRGRGYEQYF.

The chain recombines TRBV11-2 with TRBJ2-5; 11 positions agree with TRBD2. The J segment lost 1 base and the V segment lost 1 base, leaving 5 bases of the junction unmatched. CDR3 size: 17 residues. CDR1 is SGHAT, CDR2 FQNNGV, per germline. CDR3 sequence: CASSLGLAGGFQETQYF. CDR3 in DNA: TGTGCCAGCAGCTTAGGGCTAGCGGGGGGATTCCAAGAGACCCAGTACTTC.

This clonotype was counted only a few times. The rearrangement joins TRBV15 to TRBJ2-1, with D possibly TRBD1 on 5 matching bases. CDR1 is LNHNV and CDR2 is YYDKDF in the germline V gene (reference sequence). This CDR3 is 15 amino acids long. Trimming removed 5 bases from V and 6 bases from J, with 17 bases in between. CDR3 DNA: TGTGCCACCAGCTTAGGGGCAGAGCCGGGCAATGAGCAGTTCTTC. Residues: CATSLGAEPGNEQFF.

This clonotype was recorded once. The V and J genes are TRBV27 and TRBJ2-7; D uncertain. The V end lost 0 bases, the J end lost 0 bases, and 9 bases lay between the germline ends. Germline V gives CDR1 MNHEY, CDR2 SMNVEV (reference sequence). This CDR3 contains 15 residues. Written as DNA, the CDR3 is TGTGCCAGCAGTTTATCCCCCACGTCCTCCTACGAGCAGTACTTC. Its protein product is CASSLSPTSSYEQYF.

The V gene is TRBV3-1, the J gene TRBJ2-7, with 13 bases lining up with TRBD2. The CDR3 consists of 16 residues. Losses at the gene ends were 3 bases for V and 3 bases for J; bases not matched to a gene: 5. Germline assignment: CDR1 LGHDT and CDR2 YNNKEL (reference sequence). CDR3 sequence (DNA): TGTGCCAGCAGCCACGGGACTAGCGGGACCTACTACGAGCAGTACTTC. Its translation: CASSHGTSGTYYEQYF.

This chain uses TRBV5-8 with TRBJ2-7, with a tentative D call TRBD1 (6 bases). V lost 6 bases and J lost 2, with 15 bases in between. Germline CDR1 SGHTS, CDR2 YDEGEE. This CDR3 comprises 14 residues. CDR3 DNA: TGTGCCAGCAACCTTCTGGGACAAGCCTACGAGCAGTACTTC. This gives the protein CASNLLGQAYEQYF. The full variable domain, completed using reference TRBV5-8 and TRBJ2-7, is EAGVTQSPTHLIKTRGQQATLRCSPISGHTSVYWYQQALGLGLQFLLWYDEGEERNRGNFPPRFSGRQFPNYSSELNVNALELEDSALYLCASNLLGQAYEQYFGPGTRLTVT.

The chain couples TRBV20-1 to TRBJ2-7, with 13 bases matching TRBD2. CDR3 length: 15 residues. CDR1 is DFQATT and CDR2 is SNEGSKA in the germline V gene (reference sequence). V shed 6 bases, J shed 5 bases, and the junction held 10 bases outside the gene matches. CDR3 loop: CSAPRTSGRLNEQYF. In DNA form, the CDR3 reads TGCAGTGCCCCCAGGACTAGCGGGAGATTGAACGAGCAGTACTTC.

This clonotype was picked up many times. This rearrangement joins TRBV4-2 to TRBJ2-7; 11 bases agree with TRBD2. Per the germline V gene, CDR1 is LGHNA and CDR2 is YNFKEQ. The CDR3 runs to 15 residues. The junction had 6 bases not matched to a gene; V was cut back by 1 base and J by 7 bases. The CDR3 region is CASSQGTSGFPEQYF. The CDR3, as DNA: TGTGCCAGCAGCCAAGGGACTAGCGGGTTTCCGGAGCAGTACTTC.

As to this clonotype: With a much larger clone just one base away, this may be a read error. V usage is TRBV28 and J usage is TRBJ2-3; D gene ambiguous. Between the trimmed V and J ends, which lost 11 bases and 3 bases, there was a span of 12 bases. This CDR3 region has 12 residues. Germline CDR1 is MDHEN and CDR2 is SYDVKM. CDR3: CAGLTVTDTQYF. The CDR3 DNA follows: TGTGCCGGCCTTACTGTTACAGATACGCAGTATTTT.

The genes are TRBV20-1 and TRBJ2-1; TRBD1 matches at 8 bases. This CDR3 region has 13 residues. V shed 4 bases and J 4 bases; nucleotides not matched to a gene: 3. Germline CDR1 reads DFQATT; CDR2 reads SNEGSKA (reference sequence). CDR3 loop: CSATRDRYNEQFF. DNA for the CDR3: TGCAGTGCTACCCGGGACAGGTACAATGAGCAGTTCTTC.

This clonotype occurred once. The rearrangement joins TRBV12-5 to TRBJ2-5; D possibly corresponds to TRBD1 (6 bases). Germline V lookup: CDR1 LGHNT, CDR2 FRNRAP. The V end lost 0 bases, the J end lost 0 bases, and 8 bases lay between the germline ends. The CDR3 is made up of 15 amino acids. The CDR3 DNA follows: TGTGCTAGTGGTTTGGTACAGGGACACCAAGAGACCCAGTACTTC. Its translation: CASGLVQGHQETQYF.

The rearrangement joins TRBV6-1 to TRBJ2-5; 7 bases are shared with TRBD1. V shed 2 bases, J shed 6 bases, and the junction held 6 bases outside the gene matches. CDR3 length equals 14 residues. The germline gives CDR1 MNHNS, CDR2 SASEGT. CDR3 DNA sequence: TGTGCCAGCAGTGAACCGCACAGGGGTCAGACCCAGTACTTC. Translated: CASSEPHRGQTQYF.

The V call is TRBV7-2, the J call TRBJ2-6; D gene uncertain. The CDR3 extends over 16 amino acids. Trimming cost V 1 base and J 3 bases, with 10 bases left between them. CDR1 SGHTA and CDR2 FQGNSA come from the germline V gene. The CDR3 is CASSLGLGVGANVLTF. In DNA, the CDR3 is TGTGCCAGCAGCTTAGGGTTAGGAGTTGGGGCCAACGTCCTGACTTTC.

A few counts support this clonotype. This rearrangement joins TRBV6-5 to TRBJ2-7, with 12 bases fitting TRBD2. The CDR3 has 18 residues. Per germline, CDR1 MNHEY and CDR2 SVGAGI. With 0 bases clipped from V and 4 bases from J, the junction kept 10 bases outside the gene matches. The CDR3 sequence is CASSYSYPTSGGPYEQYF. CDR3 DNA: TGTGCCAGCAGTTACTCCTACCCGACTAGCGGGGGACCTTACGAGCAGTACTTC.

The V and J genes are TRBV20-1 and TRBJ2-6; the D gene is possibly TRBD2 (7 bases). Trimming pared 3 bases from V and 0 bases from J, leaving 12 bases between. Germline V gives CDR1 DFQATT, CDR2 SNEGSKA (reference sequence). The CDR3 consists of 16 residues. The CDR3 DNA reads as TGCAGTGCTAGGTGGGGGGGCGTCTCTGGGGCCAACGTCCTGACTTTC. Translated, it gives CSARWGGVSGANVLTF.

V is TRBV6-2 or TRBV6-3 and J is TRBJ2-5; D is possibly TRBD1 (6 bases). Germline-derived CDR1 and CDR2 are MNHEY and SVGEGT. The germline V and J ends were trimmed by 7 bases and 7 bases, with 16 bases remaining between them. The CDR3 consists of 13 residues. Here the CDR3 DNA reads TGTGCCAGCAACGACAGGTTTCTGGGGACCCAGTACTTC. It encodes CASNDRFLGTQYF.

The rearrangement links TRBV6-2 or TRBV6-3 to TRBJ2-7, with D possibly being TRBD1 (5 bases). This CDR3 region has 15 residues. The germline V gene has CDR1 MNHEY and CDR2 SVGEGT. With 0 bases removed from V and 3 bases from J, the gap between germline ends came to 12 bases. Written as DNA, the CDR3 is TGTGCCAGCAGTTACTCAAGGCAGGGTGGCTACGAGCAGTACTTC. It codes for CASSYSRQGGYEQYF.

The sample holds many counts of this clonotype. The chain joins TRBV6-2 or TRBV6-3 to TRBJ1-2; D uncertain. The CDR3 is 12 amino acids. The germline V gene encodes CDR1 MNHEY and CDR2 SVGEGT. Trimming shortened V by 6 bases and J by 8 bases, and 13 bases separated the two germline ends. CDR3: CASRWESWGYTF. The CDR3 bases are TGTGCCAGCAGATGGGAATCTTGGGGCTACACCTTC.

V usage is TRBV4-2 and J usage is TRBJ1-1, with a weak D call TRBD1 (6 bases). This CDR3 comprises 17 residues. Trimming took 0 bases from V and 4 from J, leaving 18 bases between them. The V gene's germline CDR1 is LGHNA and CDR2 YNFKEQ. In DNA form, the CDR3 reads TGTGCCAGCAGCCAAGATAGGTGGAGAGGGGGAGGCACTGAAGCTTTCTTT. Translation: CASSQDRWRGGGTEAFF.

CDR3 sequence: CASSFQRDRSYNEQFF. CDR3 nucleotides: TGTGCCAGCAGTTTTCAAAGGGACCGGTCCTACAATGAGCAGTTCTTC. V usage is TRBV6-1 and J usage is TRBJ2-1, with D possibly called TRBD1 or TRBD2 (5 bases each). From germline, CDR1 is MNHNS and CDR2 SASEGT. The CDR3 consists of 16 residues. With 5 bases removed from V and 1 base from J, the gap between germline ends came to 15 bases.

This chain joins TRBV7-3 and TRBJ2-3; the match to TRBD2 covers 7 bases. The V gene's germline CDR1 is SGHTA and CDR2 FQGTGA. The CDR3 spans 17 residues. J lost 0 bases, V lost 1 base, and 7 bases had no gene match. In DNA, the CDR3 is TGTGCCAGCAGCTTAAGTTCGGGGGGAGCTAGCACAGATACGCAGTATTTT. This translates into CASSLSSGGASTDTQYF.

This clonotype was observed a handful of times. The gene calls are TRBV10-2 and TRBJ2-7; 9 nucleotides align to TRBD1. Germline V gene sequence: CDR1 WSHSY, CDR2 SAAADI. There are 14 residues in the CDR3. V was clipped by 4 bases and J by 3 bases; unmatched bases: 4. CDR3 coding DNA: TGCGCCAGCAGTGTACCGGACAGGGGCTACGAGCAGTACTTC. Amino acid sequence: CASSVPDRGYEQYF.

A few counts support this clonotype. The V and J genes are TRBV12-3 or TRBV12-4 and TRBJ1-6; D may be TRBD1 (6 bases). Deletions cut 1 base from V and 6 bases from J, with 10 bases between. This CDR3 is built from 15 residues. The CDR3 here is CASSLEAGANSPLHF. CDR3 coding DNA: TGTGCCAGCAGTTTAGAAGCAGGGGCTAATTCACCCCTCCACTTT.

This clonotype has just a few counts. The chain is built from TRBV12-3 or TRBV12-4 and TRBJ1-1, with a tentative D call TRBD1 (5 bases). This CDR3 comprises 14 residues. Trimming pared 3 bases from V and 11 bases from J, leaving 19 bases between. DNA for the CDR3: TGTGCCAGCAGTTTCAGGGCGGGACCCTCGGGGGCTTTCTTT. Protein product: CASSFRAGPSGAFF.

This clonotype appeared a few times. The genes are TRBV7-2 and TRBJ2-3, with 8 bases that match TRBD2. The CDR3 sequence is 16 residues long. The V and J ends lost 5 bases and 4 bases, in that order; junction bases with no gene match: 11. CDR1 is SGHTA and CDR2 is FQGNSA in the germline V gene. CDR3: CASSPPGTRSPDTQYF. CDR3 nucleotides: TGTGCCAGCAGCCCCCCCGGGACTAGGTCTCCAGATACGCAGTATTTT.

The V and J genes are TRBV7-2 and TRBJ1-5; D call uncertain. V lost 5 bases and J lost 9, with 14 bases in between. The germline V gene has CDR1 SGHTA and CDR2 FQGNSA. The CDR3 is made up of 13 amino acids. This CDR3 reads CASSQDRWGPQHF. The CDR3 DNA sequence: TGTGCCAGCAGCCAGGACCGCTGGGGGCCCCAGCATTTT.

The chain combines TRBV29-1 with TRBJ2-2; TRBD2 matches 15 bases. V shed 5 bases and J 6 bases; nucleotides not matched to a gene: 7. This CDR3 is built from 16 residues. Germline-derived CDR1 and CDR2 are SQVTM and ANQGSEA. For the CDR3, the DNA is TGCAGCGTTATGGAGTGGACTAGCGGGGGGGCCGGGGAGCTGTTTTTT. Translated, it gives CSVMEWTSGGAGELFF.